The rows below give T cell receptor beta chains drawn from one sample of a study of control samples from healthy donors and cancer patients. The data were produced by immunoSEQ multiplex PCR, yet TCRdb's version contains in-frame clones alone and is incomplete. The sample lists some 250,000 clones, approximately 80% occurring once. Sequencing was performed on PBMCs. The receptors originated from a woman in her sixties or seventies with lung cancer. CDR3s include the opening cysteine and the closing phenylalanine or tryptophan. The D gene is left open where the match is weak. The size of a clone is reported for some rows only, either as once, few or many, or as a class for expanded clones.

V: TRBV6-5
J: TRBJ1-1
D: TRBD1
size: -
CDR3: CASSYRTGETEAFF
DNA: TGTGCCAGCAGTTACCGGACAGGGGAGACTGAAGCTTTCTTT

V: TRBV7-9
J: TRBJ2-1
D: -
size: -
CDR3: CASSLDGGPYNEQFF
DNA: TGTGCCAGCAGCTTAGACGGGGGGCCCTACAATGAGCAGTTCTTC

V: TRBV10-1
J: TRBJ2-2
D: TRBD1
size: -
CDR3: CASSGTGGNTGELFF
DNA: TGCGCCAGCAGCGGGACAGGGGGCAACACCGGGGAGCTGTTTTTT

V: TRBV19
J: TRBJ1-5
D: TRBD1
size: -
CDR3: CASSSGGQGYQPQHF
DNA: TGTGCCAGTAGTAGCGGGGGACAGGGCTATCAGCCCCAGCATTTT

V: TRBV18
J: TRBJ2-1
D: -
size: once
CDR3: CASSPLTVDYNEQFF
DNA: TGTGCCAGCTCACCACTTACGGTTGATTACAATGAGCAGTTCTTC

V: TRBV29-1
J: TRBJ2-7
D: -
size: -
CDR3: CSVGPTSYEQYF
DNA: TGCAGCGTTGGACCGACTAGCTACGAGCAGTACTTC

V: TRBV29-1
J: TRBJ2-7
D: -
size: -
CDR3: CSVAAPSYEQYF
DNA: TGCAGCGTTGCAGCCCCGTCGTACGAGCAGTACTTC

V: TRBV12-3/TRBV12-4
J: TRBJ2-3
D: -
size: -
CDR3: CASSPGTDTQYF
DNA: TGTGCCAGCAGTCCAGGGACAGATACGCAGTATTTT

V: TRBV27
J: TRBJ2-5
D: -
size: -
CDR3: CASSPAVVETQYF
DNA: TGTGCCAGCAGTCCCGCGGTAGTAGAGACCCAGTACTTC

V: TRBV2
J: TRBJ1-6
D: TRBD1
size: -
CDR3: CASRQGANPNSPLHF
DNA: TGTGCCAGCAGGCAGGGGGCGAATCCCAATTCACCCCTCCACTTT

V: TRBV21-1
J: TRBJ2-3
D: -
size: -
CDR3: CASSKDLAGATDTQYF
DNA: TGTGCCAGCAGCAAAGATCTAGCGGGAGCTACAGATACGCAGTATTTT

V: TRBV24-1
J: TRBJ1-1
D: TRBD1
size: -
CDR3: CATSDDRGEAFF
DNA: TGTGCCACCAGTGATGACAGGGGTGAAGCTTTCTTT

V: TRBV3-1/TRBV3-2
J: TRBJ1-6
D: TRBD1
size: -
CDR3: CASSQEQGVSPLHF
DNA: TGTGCCAGCAGCCAGGAACAGGGGGTTTCACCCCTCCACTTT

V: TRBV5-4
J: TRBJ1-6
D: -
size: -
CDR3: CASSLGGIFSPLHF
DNA: TGTGCCAGCAGCTTAGGAGGGATCTTTTCACCCCTCCACTTT

V: TRBV18
J: TRBJ2-5
D: -
size: few
CDR3: CASSPQLPGLAQETQYF
DNA: TGTGCCAGCTCACCACAACTCCCGGGACTCGCGCAAGAGACCCAGTACTTC

V: TRBV2
J: TRBJ2-5
D: -
size: -
CDR3: CASSEDQETQYF
DNA: TGTGCCAGCAGTGAAGACCAAGAGACCCAGTACTTC

V: TRBV4-1
J: TRBJ1-3
D: -
size: -
CDR3: CASSQGQILFSGNTIYF
DNA: TGCGCCAGCAGCCAAGGACAGATTCTTTTCTCTGGAAACACCATATATTTT